These T cell receptor beta chains were read from a single sample in a study of blood T cell repertoires in COVID-19. TCRdb's copy holds only in-frame clones and misses some; the assay was immunoSEQ multiplex PCR. Seen here are 150,000 to 200,000 clones, approximately 89% observed once, and the top ten hold 7.5% to 9.5%. Sequencing used peripheral blood. The receptors come from a woman in her fifties or sixties with acute or convalescent COVID-19. The CDR3 runs from the conserved cysteine through the conserved F or W.

>TRBJ2-3|TRBV5-1
CASSSELALRTDTQYF
>TRBJ1-1|TRBV11-2
CASSLDGWGVPNTEAFF
>TRBJ2-1|TRBV29-1
CSVSDYNEQFF
>TRBJ1-1|TRBV30
CAWSSGGGAFF
>TRBJ2-1|TRBV10-3
CAISPRTSGIYEQFF
>TRBJ2-1|TRBV19
CASSRAGGWRSYNEQFF
>TRBJ1-1|TRBV14
CASSQDRGTGGRPEAFF
>TRBJ1-1|TRBV3-1/TRBV3-2
CASSQVGAEVGAFF
>TRBJ1-2|TRBV19
CASSRQGYGYTF
>TRBJ1-2|TRBV10-3
CAISESGQTSYGYTF
>TRBJ2-1|TRBV11-3
CASSLGPLGGEQFF
>TRBJ1-6|TRBV5-1
CASSLLSLRESPLHF
>TRBJ2-1|TRBV7-3
CASSLRTGTSTNEQFF
>TRBJ1-5|TRBV7-5
CARSNGQVWRDFSNQPQHF
>TRBJ2-5|TRBV7-3
CASSSGLQETQYF
>TRBJ2-2|TRBV24-1
CATSDRIAGVAGELFF
>TRBJ1-5|TRBV19
CASSIRGGTNQPQHF
>TRBJ2-2|TRBV6-5
CASTPGLNTGELFF
>TRBJ1-4|TRBV28
CASSLSGAGNEKLFF
>TRBJ1-2|TRBV19
CASSIRGWYGYTF
>TRBJ1-5|TRBV7-9
CASSLWDTEPQPQHF
>TRBJ1-1|TRBV28
CASRSFPGVGRTEAFF
>TRBJ1-3|TRBV3-1/TRBV3-2
CASSRGISGNTIYF
>TRBJ1-2|TRBV6-1
CASGGRTGRGSNYGYTF
>TRBJ1-2|TRBV10-1
CASSAQGPYGYTF
>TRBJ2-5|TRBV20-1
CSASPGLHPGTQYF
>TRBJ1-5|TRBV12-5
CASGLSFRDRDPGPQHF
>TRBJ1-5|TRBV28
CASSTGGQGIQPQHF
>TRBJ1-4|TRBV28
CASTVHGTGGEKLFF
>TRBJ1-2|TRBV5-1
CASSDRTGGGYTF
>TRBJ2-1|TRBV7-3
CASSPGGPYNEQFF
>TRBJ1-5|TRBV2
CASSRDTINQPQHF
>TRBJ2-5|TRBV19
CASSARDKIQETQYF
>TRBJ1-6|TRBV30
CAGPSGEANSPLHF
>TRBJ2-2|TRBV19
CASSFGRASGELFF
>TRBJ2-4|TRBV11-2
CASSLVGGSLAKNIQYF
>TRBJ2-6|TRBV5-1
CASSLGLPGSGANVLTF
>TRBJ1-1|TRBV29-1
CSVAVTEAFF
>TRBJ1-4|TRBV6-6
CASSLRQGGLNEKLFF
>TRBJ2-3|TRBV7-9
CASSLAPSVGGTDTQYF
>TRBJ2-4|TRBV3-1/TRBV3-2
CASSQEGQGGRNIQYF
>TRBJ1-1|TRBV13
CASSPQAGINTEAFF
>TRBJ2-7|TRBV6-5
CASSDRQGGSYEQYF
>TRBJ1-1|TRBV3-1/TRBV3-2
CASISAGRTEAFF
>TRBJ2-1|TRBV21-1
CAIGRVLNEQFF
>TRBJ1-2|TRBV27
CASRPPGQIGGYTF
>TRBJ1-2|TRBV6-2/TRBV6-3
CASSYSSNSHGYTF
>TRBJ2-2|TRBV30
CAWTPNTGELFF
>TRBJ2-2|TRBV6-4
CASSRDGGVNTGELFF
>TRBJ1-2|TRBV28
CASSFVVPGQGADGYTF
>TRBJ1-4|TRBV5-1
CASSSGDRGGEKLFF
>TRBJ2-2|TRBV27
CASSLGGRAIGELFF
>TRBJ1-2|TRBV5-1
CASSPRDRGVGGGGYTF
>TRBJ1-6|TRBV6-1
CASSERQGSPLHF
>TRBJ1-1|TRBV29-1
CSVEEWADEAFF
>TRBJ2-6|TRBV19
CASSTRQGVTSFTGANVLTF
>TRBJ1-1|TRBV3-1/TRBV3-2
CASSRAGSDTEAFF
>TRBJ2-1|TRBV19
CASSMLGGSGGENEQFF
>TRBJ1-5|TRBV28
CASSLSQAGNQPQHF